This record covers a single TCR beta chain. This record belongs to a study of blood T cells in healthy people across ages. Together with a sample-barcoded 5' primer, a J-beta primer mix was included in a second PCR lasting roughly 7 to 11 cycles. TCRdb re-analysed the 5' RACE reads in MiXCR, keeping a single row per CDR3 protein. The data show 750,000 to 1,000,000 distinct CDR3 sequences, with about 27% seen just once and 9.5% to 13% held by the top ten. CDR1 is PRHDT, CDR2 FYEKMQ, per germline (reference sequence). The CDR3 contains 19 residues. The J segment lost 0 bases and the V segment lost 5 bases, leaving 10 bases of the junction unmatched. These same records also appear under a second study, on T cells of mothers and their children.

The receptor was derived from a woman aged 40 to 50 in good health. The V call is TRBV13, the J call TRBJ2-3; TRBD2 aligns across 14 bases. Sequencing input: blood. CDR3 residues: CASSKRLAGGIASTDTQYF. CDR3 nucleotide sequence: TGTGCCAGCAGCAAACGACTAGCGGGGGGGATAGCTAGCACAGATACGCAGTATTTT.